The clone carrying this TCR beta chain was detected a few times. Its antigen is currently unknown. V lost 3 bases, J lost 7 bases, and 19 bases lay in between. CDR1 MGHRA and CDR2 YSYEKL come from the germline V gene. CDR3 length: 16 amino acids. The data stem from a study of blood T cells in healthy people across ages. Study-wide results and caveats: Across the age range, TCR beta diversity per million T cells fell in a roughly linear way.

The second PCR ran roughly 7 to 11 cycles with a sample-barcoded 5' primer and J-beta primers. Template switching added a 12-random-nucleotide identifier to every cDNA molecule. Paired-end reads containing CDR3 totaled no fewer than 2.5 million for each sample. TCRdb re-derived calls from the 5' RACE reads in MiXCR, one entry per CDR3 protein. The sample carries 1,500,000 or so distinct CDR3 sequences, under 55% recorded once. The sequence was obtained from a young woman in good health. The specimen sequenced was blood. The chain carries TRBV4-1 and TRBJ2-1; a possible D gene is TRBD2 (6 bases). The CDR3 DNA is TGCGCCAGCAGCCAGGTCGGGAGATCGATCGTTAATGAGCAGTTCTTC. Translation: CASSQVGRSIVNEQFF.